These 32 T cell receptor beta chains originate from one sample sequenced in a study of brain T cells in children with intractable seizures. Clones were read by immunoSEQ multiplex PCR, and TCRdb kept only the in-frame ones, dropping some. The table lists about 41,000 clones, around 90% of them singletons. The specimen was peripheral blood, collected at surgery. The receptors come from a girl aged 2-15 years with tuberous sclerosis and intractable seizures.

The V and J genes are TRBV6-1 and TRBJ2-7; D not certain. Between the trimmed V and J ends, which lost 1 base and 7 bases, there was a span of 8 bases. The CDR3 is 12 residues long. The germline V gene encodes CDR1 MNHNS and CDR2 SASEGT. Here the CDR3 reads CASSEDMREQYV. In nucleotides, the CDR3 is TGTGCCAGCAGTGAAGATATGCGGGAGCAGTACGTC.

This CDR3 is CAWSGQLVDYGYTF. CDR3 DNA sequence: TGTGCCTGGAGTGGACAGTTGGTTGACTATGGCTACACCTTC. V usage is TRBV30 and J usage is TRBJ1-2; tentative D call: TRBD1 (5 bases). The germline gives CDR1 GTSNPN, CDR2 SVGIG (reference sequence). Deletions cut 1 base from V and 3 bases from J, with 12 bases between. This CDR3 comprises 14 residues.

This chain links TRBV3-1 (or the pseudogene TRBV3-2) with TRBJ2-1, with 7 bases matching TRBD1. CDR1 is LGHDT and CDR2 is YNNKEL in the germline V gene (reference sequence). The CDR3 totals 14 residues. With V trimmed by 2 bases and J by 6 bases, 4 bases remained unmatched. The CDR3 region has the DNA TGTGCCAGCAGCCAACCTGGGACAGCCAATGAGCAGTTCTTC. It yields the protein CASSQPGTANEQFF.

The V and J genes are TRBV7-3 and TRBJ2-3, with TRBD2 matching over 8 bases. Germline-derived CDR1 and CDR2 are SGHTA and FQGTGA. The CDR3 length is 17 residues. Trimming took 0 bases from V and 3 from J; bases not matched to a gene: 8. The CDR3 here is CASSLTSSGGFTDTQYF. In DNA, the CDR3 is TGTGCCAGCAGCTTAACTTCAAGCGGGGGATTTACAGATACGCAGTATTTT.

The V gene is TRBV30, the J gene TRBJ2-1, with TRBD2 matching 11 bases. This CDR3 comprises 17 residues. Germline V CDR1 and CDR2: GTSNPN, SVGIG (reference sequence). With V trimmed by 2 bases and J by 8 bases, 14 bases remained unmatched. The DNA of the CDR3 is TGTGCCTGGAGTATACATCCGACTAGCGGGGATCTTTATGAGCAGTTCTTC. It codes for CAWSIHPTSGDLYEQFF.

This chain joins TRBV3-1 (or the pseudogene TRBV3-2) and TRBJ1-2; D is unresolved. The length of the CDR3 is 14 residues. The germline CDR1 and CDR2 sequences are LGHDT and YNNKEL (reference sequence). V was pared by 1 base and J by 3 bases, with 9 bases between. CDR3 sequence reads: CASSQVDGYYGYTF. In DNA, the CDR3 is TGTGCCAGCAGCCAAGTAGACGGCTACTATGGCTACACCTTC.

The chain links TRBV4-1 to TRBJ1-1; D is unresolved. Trimming stripped 0 bases from V and 0 bases from J, with 11 bases between. The CDR3 runs to 16 residues. Per the germline V gene, CDR1 is MGHRA and CDR2 is YSYEKL. The CDR3 bases are TGCGCCAGCAGCCAAGATCGACTAAAAATGAACACTGAAGCTTTCTTT. Protein: CASSQDRLKMNTEAFF.

The chain combines TRBV7-2 with TRBJ1-4; tentative D call: TRBD1 (6 bases). Germline CDR1 is SGHTA and CDR2 is FQGNSA. V was shortened by 2 bases and J by 8 bases, with 15 bases between the two germline ends. The CDR3 runs 15 residues. The CDR3: CASSLWQGGGEKLFF. The CDR3 DNA reads TGTGCCAGCAGCTTATGGCAGGGAGGGGGGGAAAAACTGTTTTTT.

This clone was seen a single time. This rearrangement joins TRBV2 to TRBJ1-1; weak D call: TRBD1 (5 bases). Germline V gene lookup returns CDR1 SNHLY and CDR2 FYNNEI. V was cut by 7 bases and J by 1 base, with 10 bases left in between. The CDR3 length is 13 residues. The chain's CDR3 is CASMGLPNTEAFF. The CDR3 coding sequence is TGTGCCAGCATGGGGCTCCCGAACACTGAAGCTTTCTTT.

CDR3 in amino acids: CASMRTDNSGNTIYF. Here the CDR3 DNA reads TGTGCCAGTATGCGGACGGACAACTCTGGAAACACCATATATTTT. The genes are TRBV19 and TRBJ1-3; a possible D gene is TRBD1 (5 bases). There are 15 residues in the CDR3. From germline, CDR1 is LNHDA and CDR2 SQIVND (reference sequence). V was clipped by 7 bases and J by 0 bases, with 13 bases between them.

V gene TRBV30 combines with J gene TRBJ1-2, with TRBD1 matching 8 bases. Germline CDR1 and CDR2: GTSNPN and SVGIG (reference sequence). The CDR3 is 14 amino acids. The junction had 6 bases not matched to a gene; V was cut back by 3 bases and J by 3 bases. The chain's CDR3 is CAWSVQTGDYGYTF. The CDR3 DNA follows: TGTGCCTGGAGCGTTCAGACAGGGGACTATGGCTACACCTTC.

The chain recombines TRBV5-1 with TRBJ2-5, with TRBD2 matching over 7 bases. This CDR3 contains 14 residues. Germline CDR1 and CDR2: SGHRS and YFSETQ. V lost 0 bases to trimming and J lost 5 bases; unmatched junction nucleotides: 4. The CDR3 reads CASSLEAGRETQYF. The CDR3 DNA is TGCGCCAGCAGCTTGGAAGCGGGGAGGGAGACCCAGTACTTC.

The chain recombines TRBV6-5 with TRBJ2-5; D is unclear. V shed 7 bases and J shed 5 bases, with 14 bases lying between them. Per germline, CDR1 MNHEY and CDR2 SVGAGI. The CDR3 sequence is 13 residues long. The DNA of the CDR3 is TGTGCCAGCACCCCTATGTTGGGGGAGACCCAGTACTTC. It codes for CASTPMLGETQYF.

The rearrangement joins TRBV14 to TRBJ1-1; D call uncertain. The CDR3 runs to 15 residues. The germline V gene encodes CDR1 SGHDN and CDR2 FVKESK. V dropped 0 bases and J dropped 0 bases, with 8 bases sitting between them. CDR3 residues: CASSQDIGLNTEAFF. The CDR3, as DNA: TGTGCCAGCAGCCAAGACATAGGGCTGAACACTGAAGCTTTCTTT.

The chain joins TRBV6-4 to TRBJ2-3; the match to TRBD1 covers 11 bases. This CDR3 has 15 residues. Unmatched junction bases numbered 1, after V lost 2 bases and J lost 3 bases. From germline, CDR1 is MRHNA and CDR2 SNTAGT. The CDR3 DNA reads TGTGCCAGCAGTGACGGGACAGGGGGGACAGATACGCAGTATTTT. Amino acids: CASSDGTGGTDTQYF.

V is TRBV6-5 and J is TRBJ1-5; no clear D. The germline V gene encodes CDR1 MNHEY and CDR2 SVGAGI. Trimming pared 5 bases from V and 10 bases from J, leaving 15 bases between. This CDR3 contains 13 residues. CDR3 residues: CASSTARWEPQHF. The CDR3 nucleotides are TGTGCCAGCAGTACGGCGAGGTGGGAACCCCAGCATTTT.

The chain uses TRBV3-1 (or the pseudogene TRBV3-2) and TRBJ1-2; the D gene is possibly TRBD1 (5 bases). Trimming removed 2 bases at V and 4 bases at J, with 14 bases between. This CDR3 region has 15 residues. CDR1 LGHDT and CDR2 YNNKEL come from the germline V gene (reference sequence). CDR3 nucleotides: TGTGCCAGCAGCCAATCACCAGGGACTCTCTATGGCTACACCTTC. This sequence encodes CASSQSPGTLYGYTF.

V gene TRBV5-5 combines with J gene TRBJ1-4; TRBD1 aligns across 8 bases. V gave up 6 bases and J gave up 8 bases; unmatched junction bases: 9. Per germline, CDR1 SGHKS and CDR2 YYEKEE (reference sequence). The CDR3 loop spans 14 amino acids. As DNA, the CDR3 is TGTGCCAGCACCTTAGGACAGGGACGAGAAAAACTGTTTTTT. Protein sequence: CASTLGQGREKLFF.

The chain carries TRBV28 and TRBJ2-3, with TRBD1 identical over 7 bases. V lost 3 bases, J lost 0 bases, and 6 bases stayed unmatched. Germline V gene data show CDR1 as MDHEN and CDR2 as SYDVKM. The CDR3 has 16 amino acids. CDR3 sequence reads: CASSFLGTESTDTQYF. Written as DNA, the CDR3 is TGTGCCAGCAGTTTCCTCGGGACAGAGAGCACAGATACGCAGTATTTT.

This clone has only one observation. V usage is TRBV7-2 and J usage is TRBJ2-1, with 10 bases matching TRBD2. The V segment lost 5 bases and the J segment 6 bases; nucleotides outside the gene matches: 10. In germline, CDR1 is SGHTA, CDR2 FQGNSA. CDR3 length: 16 amino acids. The CDR3 DNA is TGTGCCAGCAGCCTATTAGCGGGGGGATTCCCCAATGAGCAGTTCTTC. Translated, it gives CASSLLAGGFPNEQFF.

The V gene is TRBV4-1, the J gene TRBJ2-4; TRBD1 might be the D (6 bases). This CDR3 is 18 amino acids long. Germline CDR1 and CDR2: MGHRA and YSYEKL. Trimming shortened V by 0 bases and J by 0 bases, and 15 bases separated the two germline ends. The DNA for the CDR3 is TGCGCCAGCAGCCAAGATCCAGGACAGTTACTAGCCAAAAACATTCAGTACTTC. It yields the protein CASSQDPGQLLAKNIQYF.

This chain connects TRBV10-3 to TRBJ1-2; D remains unclear. The germline V gene encodes CDR1 ENHRY and CDR2 SYGVKD. This CDR3 region has 12 residues. V was pared by 0 bases and J by 5 bases, with 4 bases between. The CDR3 loop reads CAISESAYGYTF. The CDR3, as DNA: TGTGCCATCAGTGAGTCCGCGTATGGCTACACCTTC.

The rearrangement uses TRBV19 and TRBJ2-1, with 8 positions matching TRBD1. Germline V gives CDR1 LNHDA, CDR2 SQIVND (reference sequence). Germline trimming cut 5 bases from V and 7 bases from J; bases unmatched to any gene: 4. The length of the CDR3 is 13 residues. This CDR3 reads CASSGDRWNEQFF. As DNA, the CDR3 is TGTGCCAGTAGTGGGGACAGGTGGAATGAGCAGTTCTTC.

This rearrangement joins TRBV11-2 to TRBJ2-5; 11 nucleotides match TRBD1. The germline gives CDR1 SGHAT, CDR2 FQNNGV. V trimming: 4 bases; J trimming: 5 bases; junction bases outside the gene matches: 12. The CDR3 covers 17 residues. The CDR3 here is CASSWNSPGTGGETQYF. The DNA of the CDR3 is TGTGCCAGCAGCTGGAACTCTCCCGGGACAGGGGGGGAGACCCAGTACTTC.

This chain connects TRBV7-2 to TRBJ1-4, with 7 bases aligning to TRBD1. This CDR3 is 15 amino acids long. After removal of 5 bases from V and 5 bases from J, the junction contained 8 bases not matched to a gene. CDR1 and CDR2 (germline): SGHTA, FQGNSA. Here the CDR3 DNA reads TGTGCCAGCAGCCCACTAGGGACAGTCAATGAAAAACTGTTTTTT. Translating gives CASSPLGTVNEKLFF. The variable domain in full, with the rest retrieved from reference TRBV7-2 and TRBJ1-4, is GAGVSQSPSNKVTEKGKDVELRCDPISGHTALYWYRQSLGQGLEFLIYFQGNSAPDKSGLPSDRFSAERTGGSVSTLTIQRTQQEDSAVYLCASSPLGTVNEKLFFGSGTQLSVL.

The V and J genes are TRBV2 and TRBJ2-2; D remains ambiguous. This CDR3 contains 14 residues. Trimming took 4 bases from V and 6 from J, leaving 12 bases between them. CDR1 is SNHLY and CDR2 is FYNNEI in the germline V gene. DNA of the CDR3: TGTGCCAGCAGTGCCCTTGGGGTATCCGGGGAGCTGTTTTTT. Translating it yields CASSALGVSGELFF.

V is TRBV6-1 and J is TRBJ2-1; D is perhaps TRBD2 (6 bases). This CDR3 has 13 residues. Germline values: CDR1 MNHNS, CDR2 SASEGT. The V end was cut by 3 bases, the J end by 9 bases, with 12 bases between. The CDR3 DNA sequence: TGTGCCAGCAGTGACGGGAGTGGTTCTGAGCAGTTCTTC. Translated: CASSDGSGSEQFF.

V gene TRBV2 combines with J gene TRBJ2-7; a possible D gene is TRBD1 (6 bases). V was pared by 6 bases and J by 4 bases, with 19 bases between. The CDR3 length is 15 residues. CDR1 SNHLY and CDR2 FYNNEI come from the germline V gene. DNA of the CDR3: TGTGCCAGCAGCGGAACAGGGACATCCTGGTACGAGCAGTACGTC. This sequence encodes CASSGTGTSWYEQYV.

This clone is a singleton in its sample. The chain couples TRBV28 to TRBJ1-1; D ambiguous. Looked up from germline, CDR1 is MDHEN and CDR2 is SYDVKM. The V end was cut by 6 bases, the J end by 4 bases, with 6 bases between. There are 11 residues in the CDR3. CDR3 nucleotides: TGTGCCAGCAGCCGAGGCACTGAAGCTTTCTTT. Its translation: CASSRGTEAFF. Variable domain in full (rest from reference TRBV28 and TRBJ1-1): DVKVTQSSRYLVKRTGEKVFLECVQDMDHENMFWYRQDPGLGLRLIYFSYDVKMKEKGDIPEGYSVSREKKERFSLILESASTNQTSMYLCASSRGTEAFFGQGTRLTVV.

The gene calls are TRBV30 and TRBJ1-6, with a weak D call TRBD1 (6 bases). Germline V CDR1 and CDR2: GTSNPN, SVGIG (reference sequence). The V and J ends lost 3 bases and 7 bases respectively, with 16 bases between them. The CDR3 is 15 amino acids. The CDR3 DNA reads TGTGCCTGGAGCAGTAAGGGGACATTAAATTCACCCCTCCACTTT. Its protein product is CAWSSKGTLNSPLHF.

The chain has TRBV7-2 and TRBJ2-7; D is undetermined. The CDR3 is 15 residues long. Germline CDR1 and CDR2: SGHTA and FQGNSA. The V and J ends lost 7 bases and 7 bases respectively, with 23 bases between them. CDR3 sequence: CASTYGYRGFQEQYF. CDR3 bases: TGTGCCAGCACCTATGGGTACCGTGGTTTTCAAGAGCAGTACTTC.

The V and J genes are TRBV29-1 and TRBJ2-7; unclear D gene. CDR1 SQVTM and CDR2 ANQGSEA come from the germline V gene. The CDR3 covers 10 residues. The CDR3, as DNA: TGCAGGTTAAGCTCCTACGAGCAGTACTTC. It specifies CRLSSYEQYF.